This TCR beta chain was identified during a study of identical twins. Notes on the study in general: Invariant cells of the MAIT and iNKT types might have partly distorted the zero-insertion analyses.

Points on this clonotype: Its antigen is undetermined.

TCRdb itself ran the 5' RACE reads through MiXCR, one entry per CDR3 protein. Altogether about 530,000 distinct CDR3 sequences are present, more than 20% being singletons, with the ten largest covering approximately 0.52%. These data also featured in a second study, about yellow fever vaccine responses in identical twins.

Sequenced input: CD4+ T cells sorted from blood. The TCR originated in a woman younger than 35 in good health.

The CDR3 spells CASSELAGNTEAFF. DNA of the CDR3: TGTGCCAGCAGTGAATTGGCGGGGAACACTGAAGCTTTCTTT. This chain connects TRBV2 to TRBJ1-1; D gene unclear. This CDR3 has 14 residues. The ends were cut back, 2 bases at V and 1 base at J, with 8 bases in the middle. Germline V gives CDR1 SNHLY, CDR2 FYNNEI. Variable domain in full (rest from reference TRBV2 and TRBJ1-1): EPEVTQTPSHQVTQMGQEVILRCVPISNHLYFYWYRQILGQKVEFLVSFYNNEISEKSEIFDDQFSVERPDGSNFTLKIRSTKLEDSAMYFCASSELAGNTEAFFGQGTRLTVV.